The rows below give T cell receptor beta chains drawn from one sample of a study of graft-versus-host responses after intestinal transplantation. TCRdb's table, derived via immunoSEQ multiplex PCR, lists solely in-frame clones and lacks some. The repertoire consists of about 97,000 clones, with more than 80% occurring once and the leading ten covering about 16%. The sample here was PBMCs, taken about 460 days after intestinal transplant. These receptors all stem from a human patient who received an intestinal transplant, so some T cells may come from the graft donor. Each CDR3 is given with its conserved first and last residue. The order of the fields is J gene, clone size, V gene, D gene, CDR3 DNA, CDR3 protein. A D gene is named only where the DNA matches it firmly. Clone size is stated in some rows and not others, as once, few, many or a class when expanded.

>TRBJ2-7|-|TRBV7-2|TRBD2
TGTGCCAGCAGCTTAGTAGGACTAGATTGGGGCGAGCAGTACTTC
CASSLVGLDWGEQYF
>TRBJ2-5|-|TRBV29-1|-
TGCAGCGTTGGGGGGGTCCTCACAGGGGCCCAGTACTTC
CSVGGVLTGAQYF
>TRBJ1-2|-|TRBV10-3|TRBD1
TGTGCCATCAGTCCTTCGGGACAGGGGTGGGCTGGCTACACCTTC
CAISPSGQGWAGYTF
>TRBJ2-7|-|TRBV5-1|TRBD1
TGCGCCAGCAGCTTCGGGACAGGGGGCGAGCAGTACTTC
CASSFGTGGEQYF
>TRBJ1-2|-|TRBV5-5|-
TGTGCCAGCAGCTTGGCCATAGCTCCCCTCAGGACTAACTATGGCTACACCTTC
CASSLAIAPLRTNYGYTF
>TRBJ1-1|-|TRBV5-1|TRBD1
TGCGCCAGCAGCGACCGACAGGGACCTAACACTGAAGCTTTCTTT
CASSDRQGPNTEAFF
>TRBJ2-3|-|TRBV10-3|TRBD2
TGTGCCATCAGTCTGGGCACTAGCGGGACGGATACGCAGTATTTT
CAISLGTSGTDTQYF
>TRBJ1-1|-|TRBV20-1|-
TGCAGTGCTAGAGACCCTATATTGGCTTTCTTT
CSARDPILAFF
>TRBJ2-5|-|TRBV4-1|-
TGCGCCAGCAGCCCCCGGGAGGGGGCAGGTGAGCAGTACTTC
CASSPREGAGEQYF
>TRBJ1-2|-|TRBV7-2|TRBD1
TGTGCCAGCAGCCCAGGGGGCGGCTATGGCTACACCTTC
CASSPGGGYGYTF
>TRBJ2-7|-|TRBV10-3|-
TGTGCCATCAGTTCAACAGGTGGTAGCCTATACGAGCAGTACTTC
CAISSTGGSLYEQYF
>TRBJ2-1|-|TRBV7-9|-
TGTGCCAGCAGCTTAAGGGCCGGGTACAATGAGCAGTTCTTC
CASSLRAGYNEQFF
>TRBJ2-3|-|TRBV6-5|-
TGTGCCAGCAGTTACTCTCCACGCACAGATACGCAGTATTTT
CASSYSPRTDTQYF
>TRBJ2-1|-|TRBV6-1|-
TGTGCCAGCAGTTGGGGGGGGGCTGGCGAGCAGTTCTTC
CASSWGGAGEQFF
>TRBJ2-3|-|TRBV25-1|TRBD2
TGTGCCAGCATCCCGGGGGGACCCACAGATACGCAGTATTTT
CASIPGGPTDTQYF
>TRBJ1-2|-|TRBV6-1|TRBD1
TGTGCCAGCAGTCCCACCGGGACAGGGTATGGCTACACCTTC
CASSPTGTGYGYTF
>TRBJ1-6|-|TRBV9|TRBD1
TGTGCCAGCAGCCCAAAACCTAACAGGGGGATTAATTCACCCCTCCACTTT
CASSPKPNRGINSPLHF
>TRBJ1-1|-|TRBV4-2|-
TGTGCCAGCAGCCAGGGCGACCTGAACACTGAAGCTTTCTTT
CASSQGDLNTEAFF
>TRBJ1-2|-|TRBV7-9|-
TGTGCCAGCAGCTTGCTCGGGACCAACTATGGCTACACCTTC
CASSLLGTNYGYTF
>TRBJ1-4|-|TRBV5-5|-
TGTGCCAGCAGCCTGGAGGGGGAGGCTAATGAAAAACTGTTTTTT
CASSLEGEANEKLFF
>TRBJ1-5|-|TRBV7-9|-
TGTGCCAGCAGCCTAGCGACCTTTGGGACCATCGATCAGCCCCAGCATTTT
CASSLATFGTIDQPQHF
>TRBJ1-3|-|TRBV11-2|-
TGTGCCAGCAGCTTAGGGGGCACAGGGCCCGGAAACACCATATATTTT
CASSLGGTGPGNTIYF
>TRBJ1-3|-|TRBV18|-
TGTGCCAGCTCCCCCCCTGACGGGGGGTCTGGAAACACCATATATTTT
CASSPPDGGSGNTIYF
>TRBJ2-3|once|TRBV18|-
TGTGCCAGCTCACCACGGACCACAGATACGCAGTATTTT
CASSPRTTDTQYF
>TRBJ2-7|-|TRBV13|-
TGTGCCAGCAGCCAAGGGGGGGTCTCTTACGAGCAGTACTTC
CASSQGGVSYEQYF
>TRBJ1-2|-|TRBV19|-
TGTGCCAGTAGTATGGGTGGAGGGGTTTACGGCTACACCTTC
CASSMGGGVYGYTF
>TRBJ1-2|-|TRBV6-6|-
TGTGCCAGCAGTTACTCCACTGGCTACACCTTC
CASSYSTGYTF
>TRBJ1-2|-|TRBV15|-
TGTGCCACCAGCAGAGAAGGTGGAGACTATGGCTACACCTTC
CATSREGGDYGYTF
>TRBJ1-2|-|TRBV2|-
TGTGCCAGCAGTGATTGGGACTTATATGGCTACACCTTC
CASSDWDLYGYTF
>TRBJ2-3|-|TRBV2|TRBD2
TGTGCCAGCAGTGACCGCGGGGGAGGAGAAGATACGCAGTATTTT
CASSDRGGGEDTQYF
>TRBJ2-7|-|TRBV5-1|TRBD2
TGCGCCAGCAGCTTGACCACAACTAGCGGGGGGGCCTACGAGCAGTACTTC
CASSLTTTSGGAYEQYF
>TRBJ1-5|-|TRBV10-3|TRBD1
TGTGCCATCATAGGGGGCAACAAGATGGGGTTTCGTCAGCCCCAGCATTTT
CAIIGGNKMGFRQPQHF
>TRBJ1-6|-|TRBV7-3|TRBD1
TGTGCCAGCAGCCTGACAGGGGTTTTTTCACCCCTCCACTTT
CASSLTGVFSPLHF
>TRBJ1-6|-|TRBV27|TRBD1
TGTGCCAGCAGCCGGAGCTCAGGGGGCTCCTATAATTCACCCCTCCACTTT
CASSRSSGGSYNSPLHF
>TRBJ1-1|-|TRBV19|TRBD1
TGTGCCAGTAGCTGGGGGACAGTGAACACTGAAGCTTTCTTT
CASSWGTVNTEAFF
>TRBJ1-3|-|TRBV13|-
TGTGCCAGCAGCTTATGGTCGACTGGAAACACCATATATTTT
CASSLWSTGNTIYF
>TRBJ1-6|once|TRBV5-1|-
TGCGCCAGCAGCTATACAGGGCCCGGCTCCTATAATTCACCCCTCCACTTT
CASSYTGPGSYNSPLHF
>TRBJ2-1|-|TRBV6-6|-
TGTGCCAGCAGTTACTCCCGCCACCTTCCCAATGAGCAGTTCTTC
CASSYSRHLPNEQFF
>TRBJ2-1|-|TRBV27|TRBD1
TGTGCCAGCGGCCCGGGACAGGGTAGGGTCAATGAGCAGTTCTTC
CASGPGQGRVNEQFF
>TRBJ1-1|-|TRBV12-5|-
TGTGCTAGTGGGCTGGGGGGCAGCGCTGAAGCTTTCTTT
CASGLGGSAEAFF
>TRBJ2-3|-|TRBV6-5|-
TGTGCCACCGCCATCACAGGGTTGAACACAGATACGCAGTATTTT
CATAITGLNTDTQYF